This T cell receptor beta chain is from a study of blood T cell repertoires in COVID-19. V lost 8 bases to trimming and J lost 7 bases, with 12 bases between them. CDR3 length: 13 amino acids. Germline CDR1 MDHEN, CDR2 SYDVKM. The data were produced by immunoSEQ multiplex PCR, yet TCRdb's version contains in-frame clones alone and is incomplete. This repertoire shows a few hundred thousand clones, roughly 90% found once; its top ten account for roughly 1.2%. This clonotype originated in a man aged 35 to 55 with acute or convalescent COVID-19. The sequenced sample was peripheral blood. This rearrangement joins TRBV28 to TRBJ1-6; D not resolved. The CDR3: CASLVATNSPLHF. As DNA, the CDR3 is TGTGCCAGCCTGGTGGCCACGAATTCACCCCTCCACTTT. Supplemented by reference TRBV28 and TRBJ1-6, the full variable domain reads DVKVTQSSRYLVKRTGEKVFLECVQDMDHENMFWYRQDPGLGLRLIYFSYDVKMKEKGDIPEGYSVSREKKERFSLILESASTNQTSMYLCASLVATNSPLHFGNGTRLTVT.